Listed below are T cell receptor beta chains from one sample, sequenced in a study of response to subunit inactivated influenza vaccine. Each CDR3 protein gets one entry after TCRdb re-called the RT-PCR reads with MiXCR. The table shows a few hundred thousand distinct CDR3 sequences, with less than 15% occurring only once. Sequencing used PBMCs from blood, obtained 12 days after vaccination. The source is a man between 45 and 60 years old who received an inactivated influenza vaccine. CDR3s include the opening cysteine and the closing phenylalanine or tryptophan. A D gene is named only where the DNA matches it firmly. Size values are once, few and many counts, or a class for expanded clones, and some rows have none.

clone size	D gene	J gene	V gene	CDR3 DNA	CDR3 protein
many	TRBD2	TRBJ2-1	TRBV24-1	TGTGCCACCAGTGATTCCAAAAAGCGGGAGAGTCTCAATGAGCAGTTCTTC	CATSDSKKRESLNEQFF
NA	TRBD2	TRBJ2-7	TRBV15	TGTGCCACCAGCAACCCGGGACTACCCTACGAGCAGTACTTC	CATSNPGLPYEQYF
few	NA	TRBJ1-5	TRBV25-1	TGTGCCAGCAGTGAATACGGGTCCCCCGAGCCCCAGCATTTT	CASSEYGSPEPQHF
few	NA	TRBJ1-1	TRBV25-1	TGTGCCAGCAGTGAATCTACTAAAGCTTTCTTT	CASSESTKAFF
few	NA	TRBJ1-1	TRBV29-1	TGCAGCGTTGGAGCAGACACTTTCACTGAAGCTTTCTTT	CSVGADTFTEAFF
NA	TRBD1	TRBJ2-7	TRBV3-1	TGTGCATCCGGACAGGGGGCGATCGGGTCCTACGAGCAGTACTTC	CASGQGAIGSYEQYF
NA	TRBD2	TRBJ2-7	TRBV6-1	TGTGCCAGCAGTGAAGAGGCGGGGGTCTACGAGCAGTACTTC	CASSEEAGVYEQYF
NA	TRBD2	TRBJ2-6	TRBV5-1	TGCGCCAGCAGCGAAACTAGCGGGCTAACTCCCGGGGCCAACGTCCTGACTTTC	CASSETSGLTPGANVLTF
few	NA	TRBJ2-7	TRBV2	TGTGCCAGCGGGGACTCACGAGGGAGGCAGTACTTC	CASGDSRGRQYF
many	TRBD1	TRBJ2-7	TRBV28	TGTGCCAGCTACGGAGCGACAGGGACCTACGAGCAGTACTTC	CASYGATGTYEQYF
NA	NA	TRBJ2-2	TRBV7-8	TGTGCCAGCAGTCGGGGGCTAAGGAGCGGGGAGCTGTTTTTT	CASSRGLRSGELFF
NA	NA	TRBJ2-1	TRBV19	TGTGCCAGTAGGAGAAGGGGAGACATTCCGATTAATGAGCAGTTCTTC	CASRRRGDIPINEQFF
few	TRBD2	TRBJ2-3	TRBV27	TGTGCCAGCGCCCCGCGGGGGCTAGCGGGAAGTACAGATACGCAGTATTTT	CASAPRGLAGSTDTQYF
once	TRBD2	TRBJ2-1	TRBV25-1	TGTGCCAGCAGTCCAGCGGGAGGTGGGAATGAGCAGTTCTTC	CASSPAGGGNEQFF
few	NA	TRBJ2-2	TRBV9	TGTGCCAGCAGTCGACCCGGCACCGGGGAGCTGTTTTTT	CASSRPGTGELFF
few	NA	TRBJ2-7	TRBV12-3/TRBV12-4	TGTGCCAGCAGCCTGACGAAAGAGCAGTACTTC	CASSLTKEQYF
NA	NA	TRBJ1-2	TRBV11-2	TGTGCCAGCAGCTTAGGGACAAAGGCGGTCTATGGCTACACCTTC	CASSLGTKAVYGYTF
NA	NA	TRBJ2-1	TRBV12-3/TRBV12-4	TGTGCCAGCCGCAAACCGGGGGTCTCCTACAATGAGCAGTTCTTC	CASRKPGVSYNEQFF
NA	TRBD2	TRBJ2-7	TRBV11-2	TGTGCCAGCAGCTTAGAACTAGCGGGCACCTACGAGCAGTACTTC	CASSLELAGTYEQYF
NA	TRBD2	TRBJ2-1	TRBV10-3	TGTGCCATCAGTGAGCGGACTAGCGCACACAATGAGCAGTTCTTC	CAISERTSAHNEQFF
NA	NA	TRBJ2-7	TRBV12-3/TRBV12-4	TGTGCCAGCAGTCCGCATCTTCGGGGGAACCACTACGGGCAGTACTTC	CASSPHLRGNHYGQYF
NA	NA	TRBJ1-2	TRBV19	TGTGCCAGTAGTATAGATCGGGGCAGCCGCTATGGCTACACCTTC	CASSIDRGSRYGYTF
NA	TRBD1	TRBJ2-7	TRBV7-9	TGTGCCAGCACGGGACAGCCACCCTACGAGCAGTACTTC	CASTGQPPYEQYF
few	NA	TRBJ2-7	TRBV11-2	TGTGCCAGCAGCATTTCGACACCTACCTACGAGCAGTACTTC	CASSISTPTYEQYF
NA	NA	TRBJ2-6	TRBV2	TGTGCCAGCAGTGGTGGGGTCAGGGCCAACGTCCTGACTTTC	CASSGGVRANVLTF
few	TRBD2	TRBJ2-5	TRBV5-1	TGCGCCAGCAGCTTTAGAGCTAGCGGTACGCAAGAGACCCAGTACTTC	CASSFRASGTQETQYF
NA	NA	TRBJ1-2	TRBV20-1	TGCAGTGCTAGTCTCCAGCGGACAGTCGGCTACACCTTC	CSASLQRTVGYTF
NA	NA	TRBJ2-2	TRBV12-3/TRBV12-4	TGTGCCAGCAACCTGCGGGTGAACACCGGGGAGCTGTTTTTT	CASNLRVNTGELFF
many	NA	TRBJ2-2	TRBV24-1	TGTGCCACCAGTGACCCAGCCGGGAACACCGGGGAGCTGTTTTTT	CATSDPAGNTGELFF
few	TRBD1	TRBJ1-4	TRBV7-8	TGTGCCAGCAGCTTAGAACAGGGGGGCGAAAAACTGTTTTTT	CASSLEQGGEKLFF
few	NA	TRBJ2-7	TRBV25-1	TGTGCCAGCAGTGGAACAGGGGGGGACTACGAGCAGTACTTC	CASSGTGGDYEQYF